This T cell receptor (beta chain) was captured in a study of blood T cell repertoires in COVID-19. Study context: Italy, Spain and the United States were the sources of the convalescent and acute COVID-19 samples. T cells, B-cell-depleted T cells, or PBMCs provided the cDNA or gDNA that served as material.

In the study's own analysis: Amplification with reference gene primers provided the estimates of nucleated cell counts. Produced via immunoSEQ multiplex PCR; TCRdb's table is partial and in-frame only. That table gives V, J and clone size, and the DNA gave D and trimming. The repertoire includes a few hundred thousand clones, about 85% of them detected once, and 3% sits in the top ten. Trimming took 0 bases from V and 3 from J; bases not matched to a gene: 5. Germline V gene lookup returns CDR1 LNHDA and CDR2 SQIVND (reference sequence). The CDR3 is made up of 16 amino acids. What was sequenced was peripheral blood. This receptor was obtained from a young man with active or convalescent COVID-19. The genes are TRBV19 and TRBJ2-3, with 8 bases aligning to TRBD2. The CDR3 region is CASSIDREGRTDTQYF. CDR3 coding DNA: TGTGCCAGTAGTATAGACCGGGAGGGCCGGACAGATACGCAGTATTTT. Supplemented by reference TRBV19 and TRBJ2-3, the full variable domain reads DGGITQSPKYLFRKEGQNVTLSCEQNLNHDAMYWYRQDPGQGLRLIYYSQIVNDFQKGDIAEGYSVSREKKESFPLTVTSAQKNPTAFYLCASSIDREGRTDTQYFGPGTRLTVL.